The sequence of this TCR beta chain was determined in a study of cytomegalovirus exposure and HLA in healthy donors. Sequencing was performed with immunoSEQ multiplex PCR; in TCRdb, only in-frame clones are kept and a portion is missing. The sample shows about 130,000 clones, almost 85% of them seen only once. This CDR3 is built from 15 residues. Germline V gives CDR1 SGHRS, CDR2 YFSETQ. Trimming removed 1 base from V and 2 bases from J, with 13 bases in between. Specimen: PBMCs. The rearrangement uses TRBV5-1 and TRBJ2-7; the D gene is possibly TRBD2 (6 bases). The source is a man aged 25 to 45 in good health and CMV-seropositive. This CDR3 reads CASSLSQGGPYEQYF. CDR3 sequence (DNA): TGCGCCAGCAGCTTGAGTCAGGGAGGTCCCTACGAGCAGTACTTC.